A selection of T cell receptor beta chains follows, all from one sample in a study of blood T cell repertoires in COVID-19. TCRdb's copy holds only in-frame clones and misses some; the assay was immunoSEQ multiplex PCR. The sample gives 250,000 or so clones, about 90% of which show up once; roughly 4.3% is in the top ten. The sequenced sample was PBMCs or T cells enriched from blood (not recorded which). These receptors were obtained from a woman in her twenties or thirties with acute COVID-19. Each CDR3 is given without its conserved first and last residue. Each record gives: V gene, clone size, J gene, CDR3 protein. Size values are once, few and many counts, or a class for expanded clones, and some rows have none.

TRBV11-2	NA	TRBJ2-1	ASSFGGWPDNEQF
TRBV19	NA	TRBJ2-7	ASSGQGLAYEQY
TRBV24-1	NA	TRBJ1-5	ATSDFCSEAYSNQPQH
TRBV28	NA	TRBJ2-2	ASSFEKNTGELF
TRBV30	NA	TRBJ1-4	AWSGGQGIEKLF
TRBV5-4	NA	TRBJ2-1	ASSLGPGDGDEQF
TRBV19	NA	TRBJ2-3	ASSILAGTDTQY
TRBV6-2/TRBV6-3	NA	TRBJ2-3	ASSSTSRTDTQY
TRBV27	NA	TRBJ2-7	ASSLSGTGSYEQY
TRBV27	NA	TRBJ2-1	ASSLIGNEQF
TRBV27	NA	TRBJ2-3	ASTPTSGPPQY
TRBV19	NA	TRBJ1-5	ASSETIDQPQH
TRBV4-1	NA	TRBJ2-1	ASSPRGAGGSNEQF
TRBV10-1	NA	TRBJ2-7	ASSESASGSYEQY
TRBV19	few	TRBJ2-3	ASSATAPKAGTDTQY
TRBV27	NA	TRBJ2-3	ASSSTGVPTSTDTQY
TRBV6-5	NA	TRBJ2-7	ASSSGGSYEQY
TRBV5-8	NA	TRBJ2-5	ASSSTSGRQETQY
TRBV12-3/TRBV12-4	once	TRBJ2-3	ASGRGTTDTQY
TRBV7-8	NA	TRBJ2-3	ASSLAGRLLDTQY
TRBV3-1/TRBV3-2	NA	TRBJ1-2	ASSQESAHGGADYGYT
TRBV10-3	NA	TRBJ1-2	ATGTGNGYT
TRBV5-1	NA	TRBJ2-3	ASSTGTSDGTDTQY
TRBV7-9	NA	TRBJ2-7	ASSGGTASYEQY
TRBV9	NA	TRBJ2-1	ASSGGGEQF
TRBV10-2	NA	TRBJ1-5	ASSAGYNQPQH
TRBV19	NA	TRBJ2-7	ASGTSASSYEQY
TRBV15	NA	TRBJ2-3	ATHGGDTQY
TRBV13	NA	TRBJ2-2	ASSQTSGRAGGELF
TRBV29-1	NA	TRBJ1-5	SVGNDYQPQH
TRBV7-9	NA	TRBJ2-3	ASSMLAGGRTDTQY
TRBV4-1	NA	TRBJ2-3	ASSTGGGSTDTQY
TRBV12-5	NA	TRBJ2-1	ASGLGQSSYNEQF
TRBV6-6	NA	TRBJ2-7	ASSYGGTGRYEQY
TRBV6-6	NA	TRBJ2-7	ASSITEAAVGEQY
TRBV7-3	NA	TRBJ2-2	ASSLSGGELF